This TCR beta chain was observed in a study of prognosis after radiotherapy for stage I lung cancer. In its sample, this clonotype was seen many times. Multiplex PCR, run in two rounds, amplified TCR beta CDR3 from genomic DNA. The authors ran first-round PCR with primers specific to each TRBV and TRBJ gene. TCRdb used MiXCR to reprocess the multiplex PCR reads, holding one entry per CDR3 protein. Seen here are 17,000 or so distinct CDR3 sequences, 29% observed once, and the top ten hold 31%. This CDR3 has 13 amino acids. Germline CDR1 reads SGDLS; CDR2 reads YYNGEE. V shed 0 bases and J shed 4 bases, with 7 bases lying between them.

The chain carries TRBV9 and TRBJ1-1; D gene ambiguous. The sample consisted of PBMCs, taken before or after stereotactic body radiation therapy (not recorded which). The sequence was collected from a donor at least 50 years old with non-small cell lung cancer. CDR3 DNA: TGTGCCAGCAGCGTAGGAGGGCGCACTGAAGCTTTCTTT. The encoded protein is CASSVGGRTEAFF.